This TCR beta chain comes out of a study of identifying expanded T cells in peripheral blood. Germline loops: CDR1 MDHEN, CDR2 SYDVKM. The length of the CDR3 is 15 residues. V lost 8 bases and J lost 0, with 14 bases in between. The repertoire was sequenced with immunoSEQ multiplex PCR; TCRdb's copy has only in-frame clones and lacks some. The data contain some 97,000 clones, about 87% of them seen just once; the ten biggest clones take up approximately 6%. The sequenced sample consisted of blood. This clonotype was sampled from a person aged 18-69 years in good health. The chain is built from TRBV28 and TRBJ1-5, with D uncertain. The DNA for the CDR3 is TGTGCCAGCTTCACAGCTGCACTTAGCAATCAGCCCCAGCATTTT. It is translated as CASFTAALSNQPQHF.